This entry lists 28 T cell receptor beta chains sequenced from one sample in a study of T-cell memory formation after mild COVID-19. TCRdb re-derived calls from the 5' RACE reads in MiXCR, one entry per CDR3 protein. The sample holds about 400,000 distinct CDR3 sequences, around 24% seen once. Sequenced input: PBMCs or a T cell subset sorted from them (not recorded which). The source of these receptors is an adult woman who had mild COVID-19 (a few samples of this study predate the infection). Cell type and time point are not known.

CDR3 loop: CASSQGWGARADTQYF. In nucleotides, the CDR3 is TGCGCCAGCAGCCAGGGGTGGGGGGCGAGGGCAGATACGCAGTATTTT. V gene TRBV4-1 combines with J gene TRBJ2-3, with D perhaps given as TRBD1 or TRBD2 (6 bases each). The CDR3 length is 16 residues. Germline V gene sequence: CDR1 MGHRA, CDR2 YSYEKL. The V and J ends lost 3 bases and 4 bases respectively, with 17 bases between them.

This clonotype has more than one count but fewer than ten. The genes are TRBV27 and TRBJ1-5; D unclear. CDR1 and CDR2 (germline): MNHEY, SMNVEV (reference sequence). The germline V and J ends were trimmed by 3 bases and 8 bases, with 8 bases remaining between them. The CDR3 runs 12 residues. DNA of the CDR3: TGTGCCAGCAGTTTGGTTGGAGAGCCCCAGCATTTT. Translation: CASSLVGEPQHF.

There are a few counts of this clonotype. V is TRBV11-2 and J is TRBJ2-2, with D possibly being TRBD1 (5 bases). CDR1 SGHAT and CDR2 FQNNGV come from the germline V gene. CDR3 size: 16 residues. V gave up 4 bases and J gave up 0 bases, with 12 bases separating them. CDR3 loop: CASSSVDSANTGELFF. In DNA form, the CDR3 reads TGTGCCAGCAGCTCCGTCGACAGTGCGAACACCGGGGAGCTGTTTTTT. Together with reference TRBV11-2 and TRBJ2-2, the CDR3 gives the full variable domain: EAGVAQSPRYKIIEKRQSVAFWCNPISGHATLYWYQQILGQGPKLLIQFQNNGVVDDSQLPKDRFSAERLKGVDSTLKIQPAKLEDSAVYLCASSSVDSANTGELFFGEGSRLTVL.

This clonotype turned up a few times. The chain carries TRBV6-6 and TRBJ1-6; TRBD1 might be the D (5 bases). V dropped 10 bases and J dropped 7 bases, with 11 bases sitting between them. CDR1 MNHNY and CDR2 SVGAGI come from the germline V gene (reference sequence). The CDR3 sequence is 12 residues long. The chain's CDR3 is CATGAGNSPLHF. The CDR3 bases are TGTGCCACCGGGGCCGGGAATTCACCCCTCCACTTT.

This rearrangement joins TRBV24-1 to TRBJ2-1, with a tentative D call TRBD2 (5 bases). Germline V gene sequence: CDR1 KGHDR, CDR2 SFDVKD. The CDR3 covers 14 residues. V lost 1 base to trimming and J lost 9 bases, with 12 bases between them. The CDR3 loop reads CATSDLSSAGEQFF. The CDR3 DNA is TGTGCCACCAGTGATTTAAGCAGCGCGGGTGAGCAGTTCTTC.

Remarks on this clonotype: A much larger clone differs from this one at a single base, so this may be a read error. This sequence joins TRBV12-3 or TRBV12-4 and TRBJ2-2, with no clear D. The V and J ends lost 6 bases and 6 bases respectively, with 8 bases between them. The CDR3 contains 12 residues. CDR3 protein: CASSLHAGELFF. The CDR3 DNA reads TGTGCCAGCAGCCTACACGCCGGGGAGCTGTTTTTT.

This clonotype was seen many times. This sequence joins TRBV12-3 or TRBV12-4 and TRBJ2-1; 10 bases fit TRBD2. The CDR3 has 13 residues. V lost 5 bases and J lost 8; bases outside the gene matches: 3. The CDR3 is CASSLTSGDEQFF. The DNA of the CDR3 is TGTGCCAGCAGTCTAACTAGCGGGGATGAGCAGTTCTTC.

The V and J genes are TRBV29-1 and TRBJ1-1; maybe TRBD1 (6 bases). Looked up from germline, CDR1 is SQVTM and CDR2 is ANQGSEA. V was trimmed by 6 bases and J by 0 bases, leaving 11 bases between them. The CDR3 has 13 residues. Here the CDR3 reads CSVRGGMNTEAFF. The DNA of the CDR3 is TGCAGCGTGAGGGGGGGGATGAACACTGAAGCTTTCTTT.

CDR3 amino acids: CASSVIARVGETQYF. The CDR3 DNA is TGTGCCAGCAGCGTAATTGCCAGGGTCGGGGAGACGCAGTATTTT. This chain joins TRBV7-9 and TRBJ2-3; D is perhaps TRBD1 or TRBD2 (5 bases each). In germline, CDR1 is SEHNR, CDR2 FQNEAQ (reference sequence). Trimming stripped 5 bases from V and 9 bases from J, with 21 bases between. CDR3 length equals 15 residues.

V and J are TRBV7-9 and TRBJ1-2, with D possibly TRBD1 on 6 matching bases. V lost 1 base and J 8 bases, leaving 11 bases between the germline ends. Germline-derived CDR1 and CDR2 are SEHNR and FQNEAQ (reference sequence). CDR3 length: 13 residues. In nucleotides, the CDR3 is TGTGCCAGCAGCTTAGGACAGGTCGACGGCTACACCTTC. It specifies CASSLGQVDGYTF.

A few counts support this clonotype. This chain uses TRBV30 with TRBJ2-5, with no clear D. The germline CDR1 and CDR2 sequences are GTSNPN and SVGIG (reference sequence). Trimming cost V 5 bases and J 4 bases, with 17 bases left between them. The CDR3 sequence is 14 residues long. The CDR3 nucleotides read TGTGCCTGGTCGCTGACCGTAATGGGAGAGACCCAGTACTTC. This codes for CAWSLTVMGETQYF.

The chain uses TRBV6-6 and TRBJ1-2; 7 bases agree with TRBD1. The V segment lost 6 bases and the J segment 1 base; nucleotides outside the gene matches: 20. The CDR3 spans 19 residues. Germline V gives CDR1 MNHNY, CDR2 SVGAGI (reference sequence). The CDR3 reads CASRARGWLQGPINYGYTF. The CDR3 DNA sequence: TGTGCCAGCAGGGCCAGGGGGTGGCTACAGGGCCCCATTAACTATGGCTACACCTTC.

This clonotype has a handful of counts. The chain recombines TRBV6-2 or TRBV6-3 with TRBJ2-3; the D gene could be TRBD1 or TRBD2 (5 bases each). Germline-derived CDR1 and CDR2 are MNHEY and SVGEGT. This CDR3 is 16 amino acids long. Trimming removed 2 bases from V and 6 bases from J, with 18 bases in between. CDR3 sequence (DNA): TGTGCCAGCAGTTACCACGTGAAGTCCAGGGAGGATACGCAGTATTTT. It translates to CASSYHVKSREDTQYF.

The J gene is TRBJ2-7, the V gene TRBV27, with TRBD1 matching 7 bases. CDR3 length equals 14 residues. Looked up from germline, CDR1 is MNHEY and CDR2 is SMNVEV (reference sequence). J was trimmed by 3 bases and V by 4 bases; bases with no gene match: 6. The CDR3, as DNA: TGTGCCAGCAGTTCCGGGACAGCCGACTACGAGCAGTACTTC. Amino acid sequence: CASSSGTADYEQYF.

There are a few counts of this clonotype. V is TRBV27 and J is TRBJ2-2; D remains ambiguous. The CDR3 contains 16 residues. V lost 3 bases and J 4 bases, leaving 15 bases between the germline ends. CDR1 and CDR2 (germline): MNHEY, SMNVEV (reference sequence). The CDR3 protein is CASSFSPAIRTGELFF. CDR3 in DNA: TGTGCCAGCAGTTTCTCCCCGGCCATCCGCACCGGGGAGCTGTTTTTT.

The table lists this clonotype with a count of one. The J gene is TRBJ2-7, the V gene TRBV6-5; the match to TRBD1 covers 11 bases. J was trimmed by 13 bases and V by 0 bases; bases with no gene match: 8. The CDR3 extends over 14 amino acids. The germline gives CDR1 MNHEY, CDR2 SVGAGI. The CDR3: CASSYSQGQGELYF. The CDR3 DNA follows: TGTGCCAGCAGTTACTCCCAGGGACAGGGGGAGCTCTACTTC.

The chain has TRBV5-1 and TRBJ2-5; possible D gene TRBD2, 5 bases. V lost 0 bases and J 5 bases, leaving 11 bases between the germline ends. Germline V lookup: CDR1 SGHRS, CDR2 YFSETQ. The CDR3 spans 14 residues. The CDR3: CASSLVVSGETQYF. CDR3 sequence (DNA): TGCGCCAGCAGCTTGGTAGTGTCGGGGGAGACCCAGTACTTC.

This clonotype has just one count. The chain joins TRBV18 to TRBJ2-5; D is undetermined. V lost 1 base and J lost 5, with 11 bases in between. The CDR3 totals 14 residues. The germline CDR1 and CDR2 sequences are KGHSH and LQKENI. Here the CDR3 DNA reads TGTGCCAGCTCACCACAAGGATTACCCGAGACCCAGTACTTC. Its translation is CASSPQGLPETQYF. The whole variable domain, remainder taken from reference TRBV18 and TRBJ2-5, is NAGVMQNPRHLVRRRGQEARLRCSPMKGHSHVYWYRQLPEEGLKFMVYLQKENIIDESGMPKERFSAEFPKEGPSILRIQQVVRGDSAAYFCASSPQGLPETQYFGPGTRLLVL.

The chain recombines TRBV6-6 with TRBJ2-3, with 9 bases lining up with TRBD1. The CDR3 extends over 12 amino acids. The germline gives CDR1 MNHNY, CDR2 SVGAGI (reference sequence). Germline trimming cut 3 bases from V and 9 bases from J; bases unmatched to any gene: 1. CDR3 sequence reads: CASSYGQGTQYF. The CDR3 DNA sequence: TGTGCCAGCAGTTATGGACAGGGGACGCAGTATTTT.

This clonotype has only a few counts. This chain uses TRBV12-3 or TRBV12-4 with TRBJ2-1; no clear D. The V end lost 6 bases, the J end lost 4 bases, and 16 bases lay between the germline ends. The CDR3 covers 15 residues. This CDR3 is CASSTTRIRYNEQFF. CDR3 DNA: TGTGCCAGCAGCACTACCCGAATAAGGTACAATGAGCAGTTCTTC.

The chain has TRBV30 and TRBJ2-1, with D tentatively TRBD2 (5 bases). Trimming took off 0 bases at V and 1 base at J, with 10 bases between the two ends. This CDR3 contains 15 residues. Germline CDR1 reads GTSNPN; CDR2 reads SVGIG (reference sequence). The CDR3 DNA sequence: TGTGCCTGGAGTGTACTGGGCGGGTCCTACAATGAGCAGTTCTTC. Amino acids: CAWSVLGGSYNEQFF.

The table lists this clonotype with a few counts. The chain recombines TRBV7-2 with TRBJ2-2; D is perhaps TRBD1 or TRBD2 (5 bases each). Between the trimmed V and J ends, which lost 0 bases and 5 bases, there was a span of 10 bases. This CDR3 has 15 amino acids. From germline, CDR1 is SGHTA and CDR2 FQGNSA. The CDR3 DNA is TGTGCCAGCAGCTTAGCGGGGGTGGGGACCGGGGAGCTGTTTTTT. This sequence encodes CASSLAGVGTGELFF.

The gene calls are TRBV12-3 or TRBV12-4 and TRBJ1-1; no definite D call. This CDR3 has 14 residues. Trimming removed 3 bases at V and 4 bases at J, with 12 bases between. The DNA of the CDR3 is TGTGCCAGCAGTTTGGACCCAGAGCCCACTGAAGCTTTCTTT. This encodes CASSLDPEPTEAFF.

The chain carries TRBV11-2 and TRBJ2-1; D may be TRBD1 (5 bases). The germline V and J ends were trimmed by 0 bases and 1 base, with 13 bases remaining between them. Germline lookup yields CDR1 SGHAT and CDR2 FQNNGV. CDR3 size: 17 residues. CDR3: CASSLDRQRLSYNEQFF. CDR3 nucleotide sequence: TGTGCCAGCAGCTTAGATCGACAGCGTTTATCCTACAATGAGCAGTTCTTC.

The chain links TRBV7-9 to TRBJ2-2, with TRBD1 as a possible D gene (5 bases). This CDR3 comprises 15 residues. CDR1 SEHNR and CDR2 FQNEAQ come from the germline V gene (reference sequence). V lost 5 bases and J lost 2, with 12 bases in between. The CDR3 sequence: CASSRQPKNTGELFF. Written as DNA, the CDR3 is TGTGCCAGCAGCCGACAGCCTAAAAACACCGGGGAGCTGTTTTTT. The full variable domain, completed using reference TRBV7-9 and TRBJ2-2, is DTGVSQNPRHKITKRGQNVTFRCDPISEHNRLYWYRQTLGQGPEFLTYFQNEAQLEKSRLLSDRFSAERPKGSFSTLEIQRTEQGDSAMYLCASSRQPKNTGELFFGEGSRLTVL.

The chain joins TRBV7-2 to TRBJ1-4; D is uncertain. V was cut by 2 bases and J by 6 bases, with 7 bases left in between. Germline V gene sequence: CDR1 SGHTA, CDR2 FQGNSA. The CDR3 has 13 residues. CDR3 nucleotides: TGTGCCAGCAGCTTATCTCCCGATGAAAAACTGTTTTTT. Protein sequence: CASSLSPDEKLFF.

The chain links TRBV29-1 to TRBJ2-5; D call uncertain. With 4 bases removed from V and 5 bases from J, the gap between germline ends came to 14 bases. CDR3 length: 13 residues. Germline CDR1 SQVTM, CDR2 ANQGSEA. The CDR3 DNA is TGCAGCGTTGGAGACTGGGAAGAGGAGACCCAGTACTTC. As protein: CSVGDWEEETQYF.

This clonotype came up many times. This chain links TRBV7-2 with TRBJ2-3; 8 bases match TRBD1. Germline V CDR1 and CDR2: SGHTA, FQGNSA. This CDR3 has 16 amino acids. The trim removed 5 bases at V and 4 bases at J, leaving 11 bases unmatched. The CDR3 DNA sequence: TGTGCCAGCAGCCGAAAAAACAGGGGGAGCGCAGATACGCAGTATTTT. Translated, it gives CASSRKNRGSADTQYF.